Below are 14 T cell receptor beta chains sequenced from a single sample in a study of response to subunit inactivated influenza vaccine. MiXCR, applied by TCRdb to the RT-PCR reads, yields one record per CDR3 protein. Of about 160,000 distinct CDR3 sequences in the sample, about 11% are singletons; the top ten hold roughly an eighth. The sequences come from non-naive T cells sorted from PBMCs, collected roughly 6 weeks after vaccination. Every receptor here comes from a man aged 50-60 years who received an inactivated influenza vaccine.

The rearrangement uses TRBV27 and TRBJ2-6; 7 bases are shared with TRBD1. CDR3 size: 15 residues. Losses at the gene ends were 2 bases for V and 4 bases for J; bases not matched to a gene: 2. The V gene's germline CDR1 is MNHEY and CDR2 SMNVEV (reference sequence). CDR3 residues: CASSLRGPGANVLTF. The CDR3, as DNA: TGTGCCAGCAGTTTAAGGGGGCCCGGGGCCAACGTCCTGACTTTC.

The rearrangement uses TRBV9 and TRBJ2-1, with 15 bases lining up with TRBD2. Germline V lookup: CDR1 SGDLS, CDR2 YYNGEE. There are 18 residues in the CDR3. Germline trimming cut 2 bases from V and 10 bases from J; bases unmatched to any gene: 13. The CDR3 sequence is CASSVEGGKGLAGGEQFF. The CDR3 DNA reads TGTGCCAGCAGCGTCGAAGGGGGCAAGGGACTAGCGGGAGGCGAGCAGTTCTTC.

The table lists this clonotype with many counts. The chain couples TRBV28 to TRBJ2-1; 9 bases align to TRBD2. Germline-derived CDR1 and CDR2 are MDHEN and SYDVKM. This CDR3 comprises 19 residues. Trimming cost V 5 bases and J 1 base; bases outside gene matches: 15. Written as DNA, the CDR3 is TGTGCCAGCAGTGCCCCGGGACTAGCTTACATTAAATCCTACAATGAGCAGTTCTTC. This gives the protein CASSAPGLAYIKSYNEQFF.

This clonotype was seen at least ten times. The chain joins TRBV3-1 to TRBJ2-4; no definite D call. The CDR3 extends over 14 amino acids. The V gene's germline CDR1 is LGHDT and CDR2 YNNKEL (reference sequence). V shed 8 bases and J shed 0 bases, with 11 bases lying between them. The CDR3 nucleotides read TGTGCCAGCGGAACCCAGCTAGCCAAAAACATTCAGTACTTC. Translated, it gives CASGTQLAKNIQYF.

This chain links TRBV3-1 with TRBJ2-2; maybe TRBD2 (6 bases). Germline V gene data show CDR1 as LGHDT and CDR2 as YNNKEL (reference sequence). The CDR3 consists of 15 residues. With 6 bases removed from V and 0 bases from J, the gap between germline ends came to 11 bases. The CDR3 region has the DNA TGTGCCAGCAGGTACGGGAGTTCGAACACCGGGGAGCTGTTTTTT. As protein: CASRYGSSNTGELFF.

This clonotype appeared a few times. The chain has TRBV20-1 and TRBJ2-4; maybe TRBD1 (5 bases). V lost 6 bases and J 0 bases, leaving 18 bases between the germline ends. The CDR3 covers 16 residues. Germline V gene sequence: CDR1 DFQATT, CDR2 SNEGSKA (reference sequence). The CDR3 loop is CSALSLTDLAKNIQYF. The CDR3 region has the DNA TGCAGTGCCTTGAGCCTGACAGACCTAGCCAAAAACATTCAGTACTTC.

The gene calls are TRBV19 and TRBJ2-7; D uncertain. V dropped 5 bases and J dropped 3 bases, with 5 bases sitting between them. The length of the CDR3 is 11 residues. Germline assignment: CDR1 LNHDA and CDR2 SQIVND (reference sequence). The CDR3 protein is CASSDIYEQYF. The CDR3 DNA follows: TGTGCCAGTAGTGACATCTACGAGCAGTACTTC.

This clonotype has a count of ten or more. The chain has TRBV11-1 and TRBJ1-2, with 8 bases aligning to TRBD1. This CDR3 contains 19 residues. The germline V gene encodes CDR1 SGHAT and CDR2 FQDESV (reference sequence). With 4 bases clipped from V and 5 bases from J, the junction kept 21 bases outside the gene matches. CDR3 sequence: CASSSSNPRTGTGTYGYTF. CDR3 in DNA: TGTGCCAGCAGCTCCAGCAACCCCCGCACCGGGACAGGAACTTATGGCTACACCTTC.

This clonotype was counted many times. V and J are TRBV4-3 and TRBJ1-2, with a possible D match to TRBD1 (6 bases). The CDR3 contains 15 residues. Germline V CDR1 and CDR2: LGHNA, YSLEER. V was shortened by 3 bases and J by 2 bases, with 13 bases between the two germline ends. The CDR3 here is CASSQSTGPNYGYTF. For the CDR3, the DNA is TGCGCCAGCAGCCAGTCCACAGGGCCCAACTATGGCTACACCTTC.

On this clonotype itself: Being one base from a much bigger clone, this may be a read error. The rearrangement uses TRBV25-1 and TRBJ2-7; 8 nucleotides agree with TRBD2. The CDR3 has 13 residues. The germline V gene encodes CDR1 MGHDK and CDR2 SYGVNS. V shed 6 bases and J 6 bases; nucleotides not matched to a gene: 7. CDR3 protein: CASSGGARAEQYF. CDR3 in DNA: TGTGCCAGCAGCGGGGGGGCGAGGGCCGAGCAGTACTTC.

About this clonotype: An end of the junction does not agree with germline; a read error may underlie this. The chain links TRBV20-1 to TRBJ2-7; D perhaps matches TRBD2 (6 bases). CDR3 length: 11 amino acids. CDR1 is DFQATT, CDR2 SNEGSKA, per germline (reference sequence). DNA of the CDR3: TGCAGTGTTAGAGCGGGCTACGAGCAGTACTTC. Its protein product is CSVRAGYEQYF.

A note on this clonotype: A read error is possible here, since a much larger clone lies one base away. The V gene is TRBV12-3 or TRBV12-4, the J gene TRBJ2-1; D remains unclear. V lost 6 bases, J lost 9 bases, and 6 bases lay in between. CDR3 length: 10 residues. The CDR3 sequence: CASRGGEQFF. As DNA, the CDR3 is TGTGCCAGCAGGGGCGGTGAGCAGTTCTTC.

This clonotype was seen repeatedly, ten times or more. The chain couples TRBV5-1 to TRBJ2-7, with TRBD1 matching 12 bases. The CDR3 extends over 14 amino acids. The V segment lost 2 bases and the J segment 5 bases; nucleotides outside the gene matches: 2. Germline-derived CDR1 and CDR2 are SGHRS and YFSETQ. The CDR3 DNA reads TGCGCCAGCAGCTTCGGGACAGGGGGCCACGAGCAGTACTTC. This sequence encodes CASSFGTGGHEQYF.

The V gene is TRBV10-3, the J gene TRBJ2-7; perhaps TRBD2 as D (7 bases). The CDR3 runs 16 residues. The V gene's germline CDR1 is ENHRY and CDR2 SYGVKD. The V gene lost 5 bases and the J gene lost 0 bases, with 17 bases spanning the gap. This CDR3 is CAISPWGRGISYEQYF. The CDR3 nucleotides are TGTGCCATCAGTCCTTGGGGGCGGGGGATCTCCTACGAGCAGTACTTC.